This T cell receptor (beta chain) was retrieved from a study of spatial heterogeneity in lung cancer. At the level of the study: A unique TCR and UMI combination showed up more than ten times in raw reads, on average.

V was trimmed by 0 bases and J by 8 bases, leaving 20 bases between them. The length of the CDR3 is 17 residues. The V gene's germline CDR1 is LGHNA and CDR2 YSLEER. Time point indicated: sample taken at primary tumor resection. Sequencing of whole RNA from tumor, nontumor lung or frozen PBMC involved no sorting. Unique molecular identifiers, one per molecule, were present on every TCR cDNA molecule. TCRdb used MiXCR to reprocess the 5' RACE reads, holding one entry per CDR3 protein. The profile shows some 44,000 distinct CDR3 sequences, about 13% of them singletons. V usage is TRBV4-3 and J usage is TRBJ2-1; D is undetermined. This material consisted of PBMCs, taken at surgery. This TCR came from a male donor with early-stage non-small cell lung cancer. The DNA of the CDR3 is TGCGCCAGCAGCCAAGACTTTACCTCAATCGGCGCCGATGAGCAGTTCTTC. Translated: CASSQDFTSIGADEQFF.